This TCR beta chain was identified in a study of shared clonotypes between healthy human individuals. Replicate PCRs for sorted subsets used around 200 ng DNA; this equaled about 30,000 T cell genomes. The method was immunoSEQ multiplex PCR; TCRdb's version includes in-frame clones alone and lacks a portion of them. In the table there are roughly 1 million clones, under 80% of which are singletons. Points on this clone: What it recognizes is unknown.

The study's findings and limits: Richness estimates generally favored naive over memory subsets. The sharing of roughly 5% of naive CD4 clonotypes was seen across several donors. A reduction in generation probabilities was seen for non-shared clonotypes relative to those shared by all four donors.

The CDR3 consists of 17 residues. The V segment lost 3 bases and the J segment 4 bases; nucleotides outside the gene matches: 13. The germline CDR1 and CDR2 sequences are SGHDT and YYEEEE. The sequence came from a man aged 18 to 30 in good health. This rearrangement joins TRBV5-6 to TRBJ2-1; 7 bases match TRBD1. The sample comprised memory CD4+ T cells sorted from blood. Noted subset: CD45RA-negative fraction. DNA of the CDR3: TGTGCCAGCAGCTCGATAGGGGGCGGGTATAGGTACAATGAGCAGTTCTTC. It yields the protein CASSSIGGGYRYNEQFF.